Shown below are 6 T cell receptor beta chains from a single sample sequenced in a study of graft-versus-host responses after intestinal transplantation. Only in-frame clones appear in the TCRdb table, and some are missing; sequencing was by immunoSEQ multiplex PCR. The sample lists roughly 40,000 clones; 91% were seen once. The starting material was PBMCs, obtained 524 days after transplant. All receptors come from a human patient who received an intestinal transplant, so some T cells may come from the graft donor.

This chain connects TRBV11-3 to TRBJ1-3; D may be TRBD1 (5 bases). V was trimmed by 5 bases and J by 0 bases, leaving 11 bases between them. CDR1 is SGHNT and CDR2 is YENEEA in the germline V gene. There are 15 residues in the CDR3. CDR3 loop: CASSDRHLSGNTIYF. In DNA form, the CDR3 reads TGTGCCAGCAGCGACAGACACCTCTCTGGAAACACCATATATTTT.

J is TRBJ2-7 and V is TRBV14; no definite D call. V lost 1 base and J 4 bases, leaving 8 bases between the germline ends. The CDR3 runs to 13 residues. CDR1 and CDR2 (germline): SGHDN, FVKESK. CDR3 coding DNA: TGTGCCAGCAGCCAAGGGATCGGGTACGAGCAGTACTTC. Translating gives CASSQGIGYEQYF.

The V and J genes are TRBV7-2 and TRBJ2-1; 8 bases map to TRBD2. CDR3 length: 15 residues. V gave up 7 bases and J gave up 4 bases; unmatched junction bases: 9. Germline V gives CDR1 SGHTA, CDR2 FQGNSA. CDR3 sequence (DNA): TGTGCCAGCACCATGAGCGGGAGTCCTTACAATGAGCAGTTCTTC. Protein product: CASTMSGSPYNEQFF.

The chain couples TRBV7-3 to TRBJ2-3; maybe TRBD2 (5 bases). CDR1 is SGHTA, CDR2 FQGTGA, per germline. This CDR3 has 14 residues. V was trimmed by 6 bases and J by 0 bases, leaving 10 bases between them. The CDR3 DNA sequence: TGTGCCAGCAGTTCCGGGGTTAGCACAGATACGCAGTATTTT. Translating gives CASSSGVSTDTQYF.

The chain carries TRBV9 and TRBJ2-1, with a tentative D call TRBD2 (5 bases). V lost 0 bases, J lost 3 bases, and 13 bases lay in between. The V gene's germline CDR1 is SGDLS and CDR2 YYNGEE. This CDR3 has 16 amino acids. CDR3 in DNA: TGTGCCAGCAGCGTAGGAGACGGGGTCCTCTACAATGAGCAGTTCTTC. It codes for CASSVGDGVLYNEQFF.

The genes are TRBV11-2 and TRBJ2-3, with D possibly being TRBD1 (5 bases). V was trimmed by 1 base and J by 2 bases, leaving 7 bases between them. CDR3 length: 14 amino acids. Germline lookup yields CDR1 SGHAT and CDR2 FQNNGV. The CDR3 protein is CASSLGRATDTQYF. CDR3 DNA: TGTGCCAGCAGCTTAGGCAGGGCCACAGATACGCAGTATTTT.